The present TCR beta chain was sequenced within a study of metastatic and nonmetastatic thyroid tumors (TCRdb year 2020). Study-level background: Repertoires were compared across peripheral blood and tumor or nodule tissue samples from malignant and benign thyroid patients.

Turning to this clone: The clone's antigen remains unknown. No much larger clone exists at a distance of one base, and base qualities are not known.

No patient had received any treatment before thyroid surgery. Patient clinical samples collected from the early 2010s to the late 2010s were retrospectively analysed using T-cell receptor beta sequencing. On the study overall, not on this receptor specifically: In both blood and tumor samples, malignant tumors were reported to have significantly higher TCR beta diversity than benign nodules.

Libraries were built with PCR. The reads were generated on an Illumina HiSeq 4000. High-throughput sequencing was used to profile the TCR beta-chain CDR3 region of every patient. Under the source paper's analysis protocol: Drawing on CDR3 differences between clinicopathological groups, the researchers built a classifier meant to tell apart patients with distant-metastatic papillary thyroid cancer. The Shannon index was used to assess repertoire diversity, and the Morisita-Horn index was used to assess tumor-blood repertoire similarity. TCRdb reanalyzed the raw reads on its own, using fastp at Q25 for trimming and MiXCR for clone calling, and kept in-frame beta chains. The V and J calls follow TCRdb's processing rather than the paper's. This sample is represented by some 26,000 clones; around 3.5% of them were singletons. About 3.2% of the sample is taken by the ten largest. Trimming costs V 4 bases and J 8 bases, and their ends lie 20 bases apart. CDR1 is given as LGHDT and CDR2 as YNNKEL, both from the germline V gene (reference sequence). The CDR3 sequence holds 16 residues, the cysteine and phenylalanine included. Left in the record is the CDR3 DNA by itself, 48 bases read in frame from the first base.

The receptor comes from a male donor with papillary thyroid cancer or a benign thyroid nodule (not recorded which). Some clones in this sample may be carry-over from other donors' samples. The chain couples TRBV3-1 to TRBJ1-4, with the D segment identity uncertain. What was sequenced was blood. The DNA reads TGTGCCAGCAGCCTCCAACCGTCGGTGGTCGGGGAAAAACTGTTTTTT. Its translation reads: CASSLQPSVVGEKLFF.